The 8 T cell receptor beta chains reported below all come from one sample, sequenced in a study of chemoradiotherapy in HPV16-positive cancers. Data came from immunoSEQ multiplex PCR; TCRdb stores just in-frame clones and leaves some out. This sample has tens of thousands of clones, with approximately 91% found just once. The source was blood, collected from a patient who underwent chemoradiotherapy. Receptor source: a human donor with HPV-associated anogenital cancer.

The rearrangement joins TRBV5-1 to TRBJ1-4, with 7 bases that match TRBD1. V lost 4 bases to trimming and J lost 3 bases; unmatched junction nucleotides: 6. The CDR3 totals 15 residues. Germline CDR1 is SGHRS and CDR2 is YFSETQ. The CDR3 spells CASSGQGGPNEKLFF. The CDR3 DNA is TGCGCCAGCAGCGGGCAGGGGGGACCTAATGAAAAACTGTTTTTT.

The gene calls are TRBV7-2 and TRBJ2-7; TRBD2 aligns across 8 bases. The germline V gene has CDR1 SGHTA and CDR2 FQGNSA. V gave up 2 bases and J gave up 7 bases; unmatched junction bases: 16. This CDR3 spans 17 amino acids. In DNA, the CDR3 is TGTGCCAGCAGCTTAAGTGGGTACTATCGGGGGGGCCAAGAGCAGTACTTC. It encodes CASSLSGYYRGGQEQYF. The variable domain in full, completed from reference TRBV7-2 and TRBJ2-7, reads GAGVSQSPSNKVTEKGKDVELRCDPISGHTALYWYRQSLGQGLEFLIYFQGNSAPDKSGLPSDRFSAERTGGSVSTLTIQRTQQEDSAVYLCASSLSGYYRGGQEQYFGPGTRLTVT.

The V and J genes are TRBV28 and TRBJ2-5; D might be TRBD2 (5 bases). Germline V gene lookup returns CDR1 MDHEN and CDR2 SYDVKM. This CDR3 has 17 amino acids. Trimming pared 4 bases from V and 5 bases from J, leaving 23 bases between. In nucleotides, the CDR3 is TGTGCCAGCAGTTCACCCCCGGGGAGCGGAGGCAGGGAGACCCAGTACTTC. Its translation: CASSSPPGSGGRETQYF.

The rearrangement joins TRBV28 to TRBJ1-5; D remains unclear. Deletions cut 6 bases from V and 2 bases from J, with 17 bases between. Germline assignment: CDR1 MDHEN and CDR2 SYDVKM. CDR3 length: 16 residues. The CDR3 DNA is TGTGCCAGCAGGCCCATGGGGATAAGAGGCAATCAGCCCCAGCATTTT. This codes for CASRPMGIRGNQPQHF.

The rearrangement joins TRBV6-6 to TRBJ1-4; unclear D gene. Germline V gives CDR1 MNHNY, CDR2 SVGAGI (reference sequence). The CDR3 is made up of 14 amino acids. Trimming took off 2 bases at V and 14 bases at J, with 18 bases between the two ends. The CDR3 spells CASSYGVPPDLLFF. CDR3 in DNA: TGTGCCAGCAGTTACGGAGTCCCCCCGGATTTGCTGTTTTTT.

V is TRBV6-1 and J is TRBJ1-5; 10 bases agree with TRBD1. CDR1 is MNHNS, CDR2 SASEGT, per germline. This CDR3 comprises 15 residues. V was pared by 4 bases and J by 3 bases, with 3 bases of the junction left unmatched. The CDR3 coding sequence is TGTGCCAGCAGTGTCGGGACAGGGGACAATCAGCCCCAGCATTTT. Amino acid sequence: CASSVGTGDNQPQHF.

The chain combines TRBV5-6 with TRBJ2-7; TRBD2 aligns across 8 bases. Losses at the gene ends were 3 bases for V and 3 bases for J; bases not matched to a gene: 2. The germline V gene has CDR1 SGHDT and CDR2 YYEEEE. The CDR3 sequence is 13 residues long. The CDR3 DNA is TGTGCCAGCAGCTACGGGGGGGTCTACGAGCAGTACTTC. Its translation is CASSYGGVYEQYF.

Only a few counts were recorded for this clone. The chain carries TRBV14 and TRBJ1-1; D call uncertain. Germline CDR1 reads SGHDN; CDR2 reads FVKESK. There are 13 residues in the CDR3. Trimming took off 0 bases at V and 9 bases at J, with 11 bases between the two ends. The DNA of the CDR3 is TGTGCCAGCAGCCAAGATAGAGGCCTCCAAGCTTTCTTT. This translates into CASSQDRGLQAFF.